This T cell receptor beta chain emerged from a study of T-cell memory formation after mild COVID-19. TCRdb ran MiXCR on the 5' RACE reads and lists one entry per CDR3 protein. This sample has approximately 480,000 distinct CDR3 sequences; about 18% occur once, and the top ten carry roughly an eighth. The length of the CDR3 is 14 residues. Trimming removed 4 bases from V and 2 bases from J; junction bases left unmatched: 5. Germline V lookup: CDR1 LNHDA, CDR2 SQIVND (reference sequence). This clonotype appeared a few times. The rearrangement uses TRBV19 and TRBJ2-7; 7 bases are a match to TRBD1. The sequence came from an adult woman who had mild COVID-19 (a few samples of this study predate the infection). Cell type and time point are not known. Specimen: PBMCs or a T cell subset sorted from them (not recorded which). The CDR3 region is CASSTGQSPYEQYF. CDR3 bases: TGTGCCAGTAGTACGGGACAGTCCCCCTACGAGCAGTACTTC.